Each of the 15 T cell receptor beta chains below was sequenced from the same sample in a study of T-cell memory formation after mild COVID-19. Each CDR3 protein is one row after TCRdb ran MiXCR on the 5' RACE reads. The sample shows some 150,000 distinct CDR3 sequences, under 30% of them seen only once. Sequencing was performed on PBMCs or a T cell subset sorted from them (not recorded which). The receptors originated from an adult woman who had mild COVID-19 (a few samples of this study predate the infection). Cell type and time point are not known.

This clonotype was seen once. The chain is built from TRBV4-3 and TRBJ2-7; 12 bases map to TRBD2. From germline, CDR1 is LGHNA and CDR2 YSLEER. There are 16 residues in the CDR3. V lost 0 bases to trimming and J lost 4 bases; unmatched junction nucleotides: 4. The CDR3 sequence: CASSQDRTSGKYEQYF. CDR3 nucleotide sequence: TGCGCCAGCAGCCAAGATCGGACTAGCGGGAAATACGAGCAGTACTTC.

J is TRBJ2-1 and V is TRBV29-1, with 7 bases fitting TRBD1. The CDR3 is 14 residues long. With 1 base clipped from V and 4 bases from J, the junction kept 4 bases outside the gene matches. CDR1 and CDR2 from the germline V gene are SQVTM and ANQGSEA. CDR3 sequence (DNA): TGCAGCGTTGAAGGGGACAGTGATTACAATGAGCAGTTCTTC. Translating it yields CSVEGDSDYNEQFF.

This sequence joins TRBV20-1 and TRBJ1-2, with unresolved D. Per the germline V gene, CDR1 is DFQATT and CDR2 is SNEGSKA (reference sequence). This CDR3 has 19 residues. Trimming took 2 bases from V and 4 from J, leaving 29 bases between them. The CDR3 reads CSARPTTDHTPDLLYGYTF. The CDR3 nucleotides are TGCAGTGCTAGACCCACCACGGACCATACCCCTGATTTGCTCTATGGCTACACCTTC.

The chain employs TRBV4-3 and TRBJ1-1; D remains ambiguous. The germline CDR1 and CDR2 sequences are LGHNA and YSLEER. CDR3 length equals 14 residues. The germline V and J ends were trimmed by 4 bases and 2 bases, with 11 bases remaining between them. For the CDR3, the DNA is TGCGCCAGCAGCCGAGATGACACCAACACTGAAGCTTTCTTT. This sequence encodes CASSRDDTNTEAFF.

V usage is TRBV7-9 and J usage is TRBJ2-7, with a possible D match to TRBD1 (6 bases). Germline V lookup: CDR1 SEHNR, CDR2 FQNEAQ (reference sequence). This CDR3 spans 16 amino acids. V lost 1 base and J lost 3, with 16 bases in between. The CDR3, as DNA: TGTGCCAGCAGCTTAGGGTCTCGACAGGTGCGCTACGAGCAGTACTTC. The encoded protein is CASSLGSRQVRYEQYF. The entire variable domain, with the rest obtained from reference TRBV7-9 and TRBJ2-7, is as follows: DTGVSQNPRHKITKRGQNVTFRCDPISEHNRLYWYRQTLGQGPEFLTYFQNEAQLEKSRLLSDRFSAERPKGSFSTLEIQRTEQGDSAMYLCASSLGSRQVRYEQYFGPGTRLTVT.

A few counts support this clonotype. The chain couples TRBV7-9 to TRBJ2-5; 11 bases line up with TRBD2. Trimming took 3 bases from V and 5 from J; bases not matched to a gene: 5. The CDR3 is 15 residues long. Germline assignment: CDR1 SEHNR and CDR2 FQNEAQ (reference sequence). In DNA, the CDR3 is TGTGCCAGCAGCTTTCCAACTAGCGGGAGTGAGACCCAGTACTTC. It codes for CASSFPTSGSETQYF. Looking up the rest from reference TRBV7-9 and TRBJ2-5 gives the full variable domain: DTGVSQNPRHKITKRGQNVTFRCDPISEHNRLYWYRQTLGQGPEFLTYFQNEAQLEKSRLLSDRFSAERPKGSFSTLEIQRTEQGDSAMYLCASSFPTSGSETQYFGPGTRLLVL.

The V call is TRBV5-1, the J call TRBJ2-7; weak D call: TRBD1 (5 bases). The CDR3 contains 14 residues. V was trimmed by 2 bases and J by 3 bases, leaving 12 bases between them. CDR1 SGHRS and CDR2 YFSETQ come from the germline V gene. CDR3 sequence reads: CASSFRREGYEQYF. DNA for the CDR3: TGCGCCAGCAGCTTCCGCAGGGAAGGCTACGAGCAGTACTTC. Looking up the rest from reference TRBV5-1 and TRBJ2-7 gives the full variable domain: KAGVTQTPRYLIKTRGQQVTLSCSPISGHRSVSWYQQTPGQGLQFLFEYFSETQRNKGNFPGRFSGRQFSNSRSEMNVSTLELGDSALYLCASSFRREGYEQYFGPGTRLTVT.

The chain carries TRBV5-5 and TRBJ2-3, with D unclear. Looked up from germline, CDR1 is SGHKS and CDR2 is YYEKEE (reference sequence). CDR3 length: 14 amino acids. Trimming took off 0 bases at V and 2 bases at J, with 7 bases between the two ends. CDR3 coding DNA: TGTGCCAGCAGCTTGGGGGGTATCACAGATACGCAGTATTTT. It is translated as CASSLGGITDTQYF.

The chain uses TRBV29-1 and TRBJ2-2; D remains ambiguous. The V and J ends lost 5 bases and 5 bases respectively, with 6 bases between them. Germline values: CDR1 SQVTM, CDR2 ANQGSEA. The CDR3 has 11 residues. The CDR3 protein is CSVLGTGELFF. The CDR3 DNA is TGCAGCGTTCTCGGAACCGGGGAGCTGTTTTTT.

The chain joins TRBV5-1 to TRBJ2-5; either TRBD1 or TRBD2 may supply D (6 bases each). The CDR3 totals 15 residues. CDR1 and CDR2 from the germline V gene are SGHRS and YFSETQ. V was clipped by 2 bases and J by 2 bases, with 13 bases between them. This CDR3 is CASSFYGGRQETQYF. DNA for the CDR3: TGCGCCAGCAGCTTTTACGGGGGCCGACAAGAGACCCAGTACTTC.

This clonotype was recorded a few times. V and J are TRBV7-8 and TRBJ2-2; 9 nucleotides align to TRBD2. V shed 1 base, J shed 0 bases, and the junction held 3 bases outside the gene matches. CDR1 SGHVS and CDR2 FQNEAQ come from the germline V gene. This CDR3 has 17 amino acids. CDR3 sequence reads: CASSLEQRGANTGELFF. CDR3 nucleotide sequence: TGTGCCAGCAGCTTAGAACAGCGGGGGGCGAACACCGGGGAGCTGTTTTTT.

Only a few counts were recorded for this clonotype. The chain links TRBV12-3 or TRBV12-4 to TRBJ2-2; no clear D. Deletions cut 0 bases from V and 1 base from J, with 9 bases between. The CDR3 covers 16 residues. CDR3 nucleotide sequence: TGTGCCAGCAGTTTAGCGCCTGGCGGGAACACCGGGGAGCTGTTTTTT. This gives the protein CASSLAPGGNTGELFF.

This sequence joins TRBV20-1 and TRBJ2-4; possible D gene TRBD2, 5 bases. Germline V CDR1 and CDR2: DFQATT, SNEGSKA (reference sequence). The CDR3 loop spans 14 amino acids. The V gene lost 0 bases and the J gene lost 7 bases, with 13 bases spanning the gap. The CDR3 DNA follows: TGCAGTGCTAGAGATCGTGGAGCGGTGAACATTCAGTACTTC. Its protein product is CSARDRGAVNIQYF.

The chain employs TRBV18 and TRBJ1-1; a weak D match, TRBD1 (6 bases). This CDR3 has 16 residues. Germline assignment: CDR1 KGHSH and CDR2 LQKENI. V dropped 8 bases and J dropped 10 bases, with 29 bases sitting between them. The CDR3: CASTTSWDTLTGSAFF. The CDR3 region has the DNA TGTGCCAGCACGACTTCCTGGGACACGCTAACAGGGTCAGCTTTCTTT. The variable domain in full, with the rest retrieved from reference TRBV18 and TRBJ1-1, is NAGVMQNPRHLVRRRGQEARLRCSPMKGHSHVYWYRQLPEEGLKFMVYLQKENIIDESGMPKERFSAEFPKEGPSILRIQQVVRGDSAAYFCASTTSWDTLTGSAFFGQGTRLTVV.

The rearrangement uses TRBV29-1 and TRBJ2-3; 7 nucleotides line up with TRBD1. The CDR3 has 15 residues. V lost 1 base and J lost 2; bases outside the gene matches: 6. CDR1 and CDR2 (germline): SQVTM, ANQGSEA. CDR3 amino acids: CSVEGPGQITDTQYF. CDR3 nucleotides: TGCAGCGTTGAAGGACCGGGACAGATCACAGATACGCAGTATTTT.